The 15 T cell receptor beta chains below come from one sample, sequenced in a study of control samples from healthy donors and cancer patients. Method: immunoSEQ multiplex PCR; TCRdb's copy keeps in-frame clones and lacks some. The sample includes about 95,000 clones, about 88% of them seen just once. The specimen sequenced was blood. The receptor source for this set is a woman in her seventies in good health.

This sequence joins TRBV7-9 and TRBJ1-6; maybe TRBD1 (5 bases). The CDR3 is 14 residues long. The germline V gene has CDR1 SEHNR and CDR2 FQNEAQ (reference sequence). V dropped 4 bases and J dropped 5 bases, with 9 bases sitting between them. The chain's CDR3 is CASSSQTDNSPLHF. As DNA, the CDR3 is TGTGCCAGCAGCTCGCAGACAGATAATTCACCCCTCCACTTT. Supplemented by reference TRBV7-9 and TRBJ1-6, the full variable domain reads DTGVSQNPRHKITKRGQNVTFRCDPISEHNRLYWYRQTLGQGPEFLTYFQNEAQLEKSRLLSDRFSAERPKGSFSTLEIQRTEQGDSAMYLCASSSQTDNSPLHFGNGTRLTVT.

The chain carries TRBV11-2 and TRBJ2-7, with D possibly being TRBD1 (6 bases). Per the germline V gene, CDR1 is SGHAT and CDR2 is FQNNGV. This CDR3 comprises 15 residues. V was pared by 5 bases and J by 7 bases, with 21 bases between. DNA for the CDR3: TGTGCCAGCAGCCCCACAGGGATAACTTCTTGGGAGCAGTACTTC. Amino acids: CASSPTGITSWEQYF.

The table lists this clone with a count of one. The V and J genes are TRBV5-4 and TRBJ2-7, with TRBD1 identical over 9 bases. Trimming cost V 0 bases and J 5 bases; bases outside gene matches: 15. The CDR3 is 18 amino acids. Germline-derived CDR1 and CDR2 are SGHNT and YYREEE (reference sequence). The CDR3 DNA is TGTGCCAGCAGCTTGGATTATCTACCGGGACAGGGAAGGAACGAGCAGTACTTC. As protein: CASSLDYLPGQGRNEQYF. The full variable domain, in which reference TRBV5-4 and TRBJ2-7 provide the parts outside the CDR3, is ETGVTQSPTHLIKTRGQQVTLRCSSQSGHNTVSWYQQALGQGPQFIFQYYREEENGRGNFPPRFSGLQFPNYSSELNVNALELDDSALYLCASSLDYLPGQGRNEQYFGPGTRLTVT.

The rearrangement joins TRBV5-4 to TRBJ2-2; D is perhaps TRBD2 (5 bases). CDR3 length: 15 residues. CDR1 SGHNT and CDR2 YYREEE come from the germline V gene (reference sequence). Trimming stripped 0 bases from V and 4 bases from J, with 10 bases between. CDR3 in amino acids: CASSLARRSTGELFF. The CDR3 region has the DNA TGTGCCAGCAGCTTGGCGAGGAGGTCCACCGGGGAGCTGTTTTTT.

The V gene is TRBV30, the J gene TRBJ1-6, with D uncertain. Germline CDR1 reads GTSNPN; CDR2 reads SVGIG (reference sequence). CDR3 size: 12 residues. Trimming took off 1 base at V and 7 bases at J, with 5 bases between the two ends. CDR3 nucleotides: TGTGCCTGGAGTGGAGTAAATTCACCCCTCCACTTT. This codes for CAWSGVNSPLHF.

This rearrangement joins TRBV28 to TRBJ1-2; 12 bases match TRBD1. This CDR3 has 15 amino acids. Germline trimming cut 6 bases from V and 8 bases from J; bases unmatched to any gene: 10. CDR1 is MDHEN and CDR2 is SYDVKM in the germline V gene. CDR3 amino acids: CASSPSRDRGQGYTF. The CDR3 DNA sequence: TGTGCCAGCAGCCCTAGTCGGGACAGGGGGCAAGGCTACACCTTC.

This clone was seen just once. The chain has TRBV13 and TRBJ1-2; D not certain. Germline CDR1 PRHDT, CDR2 FYEKMQ (reference sequence). Trimming removed 6 bases at V and 7 bases at J, with 15 bases between. CDR3 size: 13 residues. DNA for the CDR3: TGTGCCAGCAGGCCTCAAGGGATCTCTGGCTACACCTTC. Protein: CASRPQGISGYTF.

The gene calls are TRBV7-2 and TRBJ1-6, with D unresolved. The V end lost 3 bases, the J end lost 6 bases, and 12 bases lay between the germline ends. The CDR3 is 15 amino acids. In germline, CDR1 is SGHTA, CDR2 FQGNSA. CDR3 region: CASSLGADANSPLHF. The DNA of the CDR3 is TGTGCCAGCAGCTTGGGCGCGGACGCTAATTCACCCCTCCACTTT. Looking up the rest from reference TRBV7-2 and TRBJ1-6 gives the full variable domain: GAGVSQSPSNKVTEKGKDVELRCDPISGHTALYWYRQSLGQGLEFLIYFQGNSAPDKSGLPSDRFSAERTGGSVSTLTIQRTQQEDSAVYLCASSLGADANSPLHFGNGTRLTVT.

Of note for this clone: The sample has other DNA sequences that encode this CDR3 too. The chain links TRBV7-2 to TRBJ1-1; D is uncertain. This CDR3 has 13 residues. Germline V lookup: CDR1 SGHTA, CDR2 FQGNSA. Trimming took off 4 bases at V and 0 bases at J, with 6 bases between the two ends. Here the CDR3 DNA reads TGTGCCAGCAGCTCCGGGCTGAACACTGAAGCTTTCTTT. It codes for CASSSGLNTEAFF.

J is TRBJ1-2 and V is TRBV6-5; 11 bases align to TRBD1. The CDR3 is made up of 13 amino acids. Germline assignment: CDR1 MNHEY and CDR2 SVGAGI. V was pared by 7 bases and J by 7 bases, with 5 bases of the junction left unmatched. The DNA of the CDR3 is TGTGCCAGCAAGGTCGGGACAGGGGGTGGCTACACCTTC. Protein: CASKVGTGGGYTF.

This clone was counted at least ten times. This rearrangement joins TRBV6-5 to TRBJ2-2, with D perhaps TRBD2 (6 bases). V was trimmed by 4 bases and J by 7 bases, leaving 13 bases between them. Germline CDR1 MNHEY, CDR2 SVGAGI. The CDR3 sequence is 14 residues long. The CDR3 here is CASSWGLEGGELFF. CDR3 sequence (DNA): TGTGCCAGCAGTTGGGGACTCGAGGGCGGGGAGCTGTTTTTT.

The V and J genes are TRBV9 and TRBJ2-5, with 8 nucleotides matching TRBD2. The V and J ends lost 0 bases and 2 bases, in that order; junction bases with no gene match: 3. Germline loops: CDR1 SGDLS, CDR2 YYNGEE. The CDR3 has 15 residues. CDR3 sequence (DNA): TGTGCCAGCAGCGTAGTTCCGGGAGGGCAAGAGACCCAGTACTTC. This encodes CASSVVPGGQETQYF.

This clone was found once. The rearrangement joins TRBV4-3 to TRBJ2-7, with TRBD2 identical over 8 bases. CDR1 and CDR2 (germline): LGHNA, YSLEER. This CDR3 is 14 amino acids long. The V segment lost 3 bases and the J segment 2 bases; nucleotides outside the gene matches: 3. The CDR3 reads CASSQVAGTYEQYF. Written as DNA, the CDR3 is TGCGCCAGCAGCCAGGTAGCGGGAACCTACGAGCAGTACTTC.

The J gene is TRBJ1-4, the V gene TRBV3-1 (or the pseudogene TRBV3-2); 7 bases match TRBD1. V lost 4 bases to trimming and J lost 8 bases; unmatched junction nucleotides: 4. In germline, CDR1 is LGHDT, CDR2 YNNKEL (reference sequence). This CDR3 is 13 amino acids long. In DNA, the CDR3 is TGTGCCAGCAGCCCCCGGGACAGCGAAAAACTGTTTTTT. The encoded protein is CASSPRDSEKLFF.

About this clone: An end of the junction does not agree with germline; a read error may underlie this. This rearrangement joins TRBV9 to TRBJ2-2, with D possibly being TRBD1 (6 bases). CDR3 length: 14 amino acids. Germline V CDR1 and CDR2: SGDLS, YYNGEE. The CDR3 DNA reads as TGTGCCAGCAGCTCAACAGGGAACGCCGGGGAGCTGTTTTTT. Translating gives CASSSTGNAGELFF.